This T cell receptor (beta chain) was retrieved from a study of blood T cell repertoires in COVID-19. Whole-study context: Italy, Spain and the United States were the sources of the convalescent and acute COVID-19 samples. PBMCs, B-cell-depleted T cells, or T cells provided the cDNA or gDNA that made up the material.

Original processing methods: Amplification of reference gene primers provided the estimated nucleated cell counts. The repertoire was sequenced with immunoSEQ multiplex PCR; TCRdb's copy has only in-frame clones and lacks some. V and J calls plus clone size are reproduced from that table; the DNA served to infer D and trimming. The repertoire consists of 100,000 or so clones, with 75% to 85% occurring once and the leading ten covering roughly 9.4%. The CDR3 length is 14 residues. V was clipped by 0 bases and J by 3 bases, with 10 bases between them. CDR1 SGHTS and CDR2 YDEGEE come from the germline V gene.

Sequencing was done on a sample of peripheral blood. This sequence was found in a woman between 70 and 85 years old with acute or convalescent COVID-19. The chain employs TRBV5-8 and TRBJ2-7, with D tentatively TRBD1 (6 bases). The CDR3 DNA reads as TGTGCCAGCAGCTTGGGCAGGGGATACTACGAGCAGTACTTC. It codes for CASSLGRGYYEQYF.